The rows below give T cell receptor beta chains drawn from one sample of a study of Ad26.COV2.S vaccination and SARS-CoV-2 variants. The repertoire was sequenced with immunoSEQ multiplex PCR; TCRdb's copy has only in-frame clones and lacks some. The repertoire has around 450,000 clones, about 90% of them found once; the top ten carry 4.3%. Specimen: peripheral blood, collected in a trial of Ad26.COV2.S vaccine versus placebo. These receptors originate from a person between 18 and 59 years old who received the Ad26.COV2.S COVID-19 vaccine or a placebo. The CDR3 runs from the conserved cysteine through the conserved F or W.

j_call v_call cdr3_aa
TRBJ2-7 TRBV9 CASSVGSYEQYF
TRBJ1-2 TRBV25-1 CASSEVAGGGYTF
TRBJ2-7 TRBV5-1 CASSLGAGPYEQYF
TRBJ2-4 TRBV5-4 CASSFGTSGKWNIQYF
TRBJ2-7 TRBV9 CASSVGAVLSYEQYF
TRBJ2-7 TRBV2 CASSRLAGTYEQYF
TRBJ2-7 TRBV6-2/TRBV6-3 CASSPRREGSYEQYF
TRBJ2-3 TRBV19 CASSIDGGTDTQYF
TRBJ1-2 TRBV3-1/TRBV3-2 CASSQGPDLIYGYTF
TRBJ1-1 TRBV28 CASTAGGGNTEAFF
TRBJ2-5 TRBV9 CASSVEAVETQYF
TRBJ2-1 TRBV14 CASSLRDSGRLAHNEQFF
TRBJ2-5 TRBV6-5 CASRRAELQETQYF
TRBJ2-6 TRBV28 CASAHGTVWGGANVLTF
TRBJ2-2 TRBV9 CASSVFGLAGPKPHTGELFF
TRBJ2-3 TRBV7-2 CASSQKSGTSTDTQYF
TRBJ2-7 TRBV7-2 CASSSGTGAYEQYF
TRBJ1-1 TRBV6-5 CASRTGTLNTEAFF
TRBJ2-1 TRBV30 CAWNEQFF
TRBJ2-1 TRBV28 CASSLASGSKNEQFF
TRBJ2-7 TRBV7-3 CASSPQASYEQYF
TRBJ2-7 TRBV12-3/TRBV12-4 CAKGHSYEQYF
TRBJ2-1 TRBV6-6 CASSYSTVYNEQFF
TRBJ2-3 TRBV30 CAWRSLMGGGDSTDTQYF
TRBJ2-5 TRBV7-7 CASSLGVGETQYF
TRBJ2-1 TRBV28 CASRPSGRFPMNEQFF
TRBJ2-1 TRBV28 CASGPGFGRVHNEQFF
TRBJ2-7 TRBV28 CASSVGGAVAYEQYF
TRBJ2-7 TRBV5-1 CASSLAPLAASYEQYF
TRBJ2-7 TRBV6-2/TRBV6-3 CASSYGNLYEQYF
TRBJ1-4 TRBV7-2 CASSLGGSGYEKLFF
TRBJ1-1 TRBV6-2/TRBV6-3 CASSYGQGGTEAFF
TRBJ1-2 TRBV5-1 CASSLDSTNYGYTF
TRBJ1-2 TRBV27 CASTAGQGAYGYTF
TRBJ2-1 TRBV27 CASSLQSRRDPYNEQFF
TRBJ2-5 TRBV9 CASSVSHSQETQYF
TRBJ2-3 TRBV18 CASSPPRQGSSTDTQYF
TRBJ2-7 TRBV5-6 CASSQTRTSYSYEQYF
TRBJ2-1 TRBV5-4 CASSLGGRLGNEQFF
TRBJ2-7 TRBV9 CASSATFPAYEQYF
TRBJ2-1 TRBV30 CAWNSVDAYNEQFF
TRBJ2-7 TRBV6-6 CASSYSGGTSSYEQYF
TRBJ2-3 TRBV9 CASSPRGTSTDTQYF
TRBJ2-3 TRBV10-2 CASSARNTQYF
TRBJ2-7 TRBV7-8 CASSLESPHYEQYF
TRBJ2-3 TRBV11-2 CASSPGGSDTQYF